This T cell receptor beta chain was documented in a study of blood T cell repertoires in COVID-19. For the study at large: The United States, Italy and Spain provided the acute and convalescent COVID-19 samples.

TCRdb's copy holds only in-frame clones and misses some; the assay was immunoSEQ multiplex PCR. Here the sample spans around 160,000 clones, approximately 87% being singletons. This clone was seen once. The germline V and J ends were trimmed by 7 bases and 8 bases, with 17 bases remaining between them. The CDR3 totals 13 residues. Germline values: CDR1 SQVTM, CDR2 ANQGSEA. Study members were between about 18 and 89 years old and lived in around 24 US regions. The specimen sequenced was PBMCs or T cells enriched from blood (not recorded which). The chain joins TRBV29-1 to TRBJ1-4; tentatively, D is TRBD1 (5 bases). The sequence derives from a woman under 40 with acute COVID-19. The CDR3 is CSAAGLTLEKLFF. The CDR3 DNA follows: TGCAGCGCCGCGGGGCTTACCCTCGAAAAACTGTTTTTT.